Listed here are 19 T cell receptor beta chains from one sample, sequenced in a study of cytomegalovirus exposure and HLA in healthy donors. The study ran its PCR with 60 Vbeta and 13 Jbeta primers. Measured with immunoSEQ multiplex PCR; TCRdb has only the in-frame clones, and not every one. Of almost 200,000 clones listed, roughly 85% are singletons. The source material was PBMCs. The receptors shown here come from a woman between 50 and 59 years old in good health and CMV-seronegative.

The V call is TRBV11-3, the J call TRBJ2-7; TRBD2 agrees at 7 bases. V shed 1 base, J shed 3 bases, and the junction held 3 bases outside the gene matches. Germline V gives CDR1 SGHNT, CDR2 YENEEA. This CDR3 contains 14 residues. The CDR3 DNA sequence: TGTGCCAGCAGCTTAGGCGGGAGTGTCTACGAGCAGTACTTC. Protein sequence: CASSLGGSVYEQYF.

This chain connects TRBV27 to TRBJ2-1; D possibly corresponds to TRBD2 (5 bases). CDR3 length: 14 residues. The V gene lost 5 bases and the J gene lost 6 bases, with 14 bases spanning the gap. CDR1 and CDR2 from the germline V gene are MNHEY and SMNVEV (reference sequence). The DNA of the CDR3 is TGTGCCAGCAGTCCCCGAGGGCACGGCAATGAGCAGTTCTTC. It yields the protein CASSPRGHGNEQFF.

V usage is TRBV18 and J usage is TRBJ2-5, with D unclear. The CDR3 loop spans 13 amino acids. Germline CDR1 and CDR2: KGHSH and LQKENI. V lost 3 bases to trimming and J lost 1 base, with 6 bases between them. The chain's CDR3 is CASSPTPQETQYF. In DNA form, the CDR3 reads TGTGCCAGCTCACCGACTCCCCAAGAGACCCAGTACTTC.

As for this clone: The junction does not match germline at one end; this may be a read error. The DNA for the CDR3 is TGTTCCAGCACCAAACCGACTAGCGGGTTTGGGGAGACCCAGTACTTC. As protein: CSSTKPTSGFGETQYF. The chain joins TRBV7-9 to TRBJ2-5, with 10 bases that match TRBD2. The CDR3 has 16 amino acids. CDR1 and CDR2 from the germline V gene are SEHNR and FQNEAQ (reference sequence).

This chain uses TRBV29-1 with TRBJ2-3, with 12 positions matching TRBD2. The CDR3 extends over 14 amino acids. CDR1 is SQVTM, CDR2 ANQGSEA, per germline. After removal of 5 bases from V and 6 bases from J, the junction contained 6 bases not matched to a gene. The CDR3 sequence: CSVKTSGRYDTQYF. In nucleotides, the CDR3 is TGCAGCGTTAAGACTAGCGGGAGATACGATACGCAGTATTTT.

The chain has TRBV19 and TRBJ2-6; 9 bases agree with TRBD1. V was pared by 5 bases and J by 0 bases, with 5 bases of the junction left unmatched. The CDR3 spans 17 residues. Germline lookup yields CDR1 LNHDA and CDR2 SQIVND (reference sequence). The CDR3 DNA sequence: TGTGCCAGTAGTGGACAGGGGAGGACCTCTGGGGCCAACGTCCTGACTTTC. Translated, it gives CASSGQGRTSGANVLTF.

This clone was counted many times. The rearrangement uses TRBV25-1 and TRBJ1-1, with TRBD1 matching over 7 bases. Unmatched junction bases numbered 11, after V lost 4 bases and J lost 0 bases. The CDR3 contains 17 residues. CDR1 MGHDK and CDR2 SYGVNS come from the germline V gene. The DNA for the CDR3 is TGTGCCAGCAGTGGGGGGACAGCCAATCTCATGAACACTGAAGCTTTCTTT. Protein product: CASSGGTANLMNTEAFF.

The genes are TRBV6-1 and TRBJ1-5, with 8 bases matching TRBD1. V lost 6 bases and J lost 6; bases outside the gene matches: 10. The CDR3 contains 15 residues. Looked up from germline, CDR1 is MNHNS and CDR2 is SASEGT. The CDR3 loop reads CASRDRAGGGQPQHF. The DNA of the CDR3 is TGTGCCAGCAGGGACAGGGCGGGTGGGGGTCAGCCCCAGCATTTT.

The rearrangement links TRBV4-1 to TRBJ2-1; 10 bases map to TRBD2. Germline CDR1 reads MGHRA; CDR2 reads YSYEKL. CDR3 length equals 17 residues. J gave up 2 bases and V 0 bases, and 4 bases lay outside the gene matches. DNA of the CDR3: TGCGCCAGCAGCCAAGACCCCAGCGGGAGGGCCTACAATGAGCAGTTCTTC. It translates to CASSQDPSGRAYNEQFF.

CDR3 in DNA: TGTGCCAGCAGCTTGGGGACAGGGGCAGATACGCAGTATTTT. Amino acid sequence: CASSLGTGADTQYF. The chain joins TRBV5-8 to TRBJ2-3; 9 bases line up with TRBD1. Germline CDR1 reads SGHTS; CDR2 reads YDEGEE. The CDR3 loop spans 14 amino acids. V lost 0 bases, J lost 4 bases, and 0 bases stayed unmatched.

The chain employs TRBV4-2 and TRBJ2-5; 8 positions match TRBD2. CDR3 size: 15 residues. Germline lookup yields CDR1 LGHNA and CDR2 YNFKEQ. V shed 1 base, J shed 4 bases, and the junction held 5 bases outside the gene matches. The CDR3, as DNA: TGTGCCAGCAGCCAAGCGGGGGGGGCTGCAGAGACCCAGTACTTC. Amino acids: CASSQAGGAAETQYF.

The chain couples TRBV7-2 to TRBJ2-1; D possibly corresponds to TRBD2 (6 bases). In germline, CDR1 is SGHTA, CDR2 FQGNSA. CDR3 size: 14 residues. V was trimmed by 4 bases and J by 8 bases, leaving 15 bases between them. DNA of the CDR3: TGTGCCAGCAGCTCCGGGACTTTCCCCCATGAGCAGTTCTTC. Translation: CASSSGTFPHEQFF.

The V call is TRBV5-1, the J call TRBJ2-7; the D is unclear. V was clipped by 5 bases and J by 3 bases, with 18 bases between them. Germline V gene data show CDR1 as SGHRS and CDR2 as YFSETQ. This CDR3 comprises 15 residues. The chain's CDR3 is CASRYSAGNSYEQYF. CDR3 in DNA: TGCGCCAGCAGGTACTCGGCAGGCAATAGCTACGAGCAGTACTTC.

The chain links TRBV14 to TRBJ2-7; a possible D gene is TRBD1 (5 bases). The germline V and J ends were trimmed by 2 bases and 0 bases, with 8 bases remaining between them. Germline V gene sequence: CDR1 SGHDN, CDR2 FVKESK. The CDR3 length is 14 residues. The CDR3 sequence: CASSQFRDSYEQYF. CDR3 coding DNA: TGTGCCAGCAGCCAATTCAGGGACTCCTACGAGCAGTACTTC. Full variable domain (outside the CDR3, taken from reference TRBV14 and TRBJ2-7): EAGVTQFPSHSVIEKGQTVTLRCDPISGHDNLYWYRRVMGKEIKFLLHFVKESKQDESGMPNNRFLAERTGGTYSTLKVQPAELEDSGVYFCASSQFRDSYEQYFGPGTRLTVT.

This chain links TRBV6-4 with TRBJ2-1; 8 nucleotides line up with TRBD1. In germline, CDR1 is MRHNA, CDR2 SNTAGT. J gave up 4 bases and V 7 bases, and 9 bases lay outside the gene matches. This CDR3 has 15 residues. Written as DNA, the CDR3 is TGTGCCAGCATTTCGGACAGGGCCCTTTACAATGAGCAGTTCTTC. Protein: CASISDRALYNEQFF.

The V and J genes are TRBV28 and TRBJ2-5; 11 nucleotides align to TRBD2. The CDR3 spans 16 residues. CDR1 is MDHEN, CDR2 SYDVKM, per germline. V shed 2 bases, J shed 3 bases, and the junction held 5 bases outside the gene matches. This chain's CDR3 is CASSLPGLAAEETQYF. Written as DNA, the CDR3 is TGTGCCAGCAGTTTACCGGGACTAGCGGCCGAAGAGACCCAGTACTTC.

This clone came up once. The CDR3 DNA sequence: TGTGCCAGCTCACGTGACAGGGGAGACACTGAAGCTTTCTTT. This gives the protein CASSRDRGDTEAFF. The V call is TRBV18, the J call TRBJ1-1; 8 bases align to TRBD1. The CDR3 covers 14 residues. V trimming: 4 bases; J trimming: 3 bases; junction bases outside the gene matches: 4. In germline, CDR1 is KGHSH, CDR2 LQKENI.

Here the CDR3 reads CASSPHKRPGIEKPQHF. DNA for the CDR3: TGTGCCAGCAGTCCCCATAAACGGCCGGGAATTGAGAAGCCCCAGCATTTT. The V gene is TRBV28, the J gene TRBJ1-5; D gene ambiguous. Germline CDR1 and CDR2: MDHEN and SYDVKM. The length of the CDR3 is 17 residues. Trimming pared 5 bases from V and 8 bases from J, leaving 25 bases between.

V gene TRBV15 combines with J gene TRBJ2-1; 10 bases agree with TRBD2. The CDR3 is made up of 15 amino acids. V shed 1 base, J shed 8 bases, and the junction held 5 bases outside the gene matches. Germline loops: CDR1 LNHNV, CDR2 YYDKDF (reference sequence). The CDR3 region is CATSRGSGRLHEQFF. In nucleotides, the CDR3 is TGTGCCACCAGCAGAGGTAGCGGGAGGTTGCATGAGCAGTTCTTC.